The 3 T cell receptor beta chains reported below all come from one sample, sequenced in a study of T-cell memory formation after mild COVID-19. TCRdb reprocessed the 5' RACE reads via MiXCR and lists one record per CDR3 protein. Altogether a few hundred thousand distinct CDR3 sequences are present, about 22% being singletons, with the ten largest covering around 7.7%. Sequenced: PBMCs or a T cell subset sorted from them (not recorded which). The receptors come from an adult woman who had mild COVID-19 (a few samples of this study predate the infection). Cell type and time point are not known.

A few counts support this clonotype. The genes are TRBV12-3 or TRBV12-4 and TRBJ2-1; a weak D match, TRBD2 (6 bases). Deletions cut 1 base from V and 4 bases from J, with 17 bases between. The CDR3 has 17 amino acids. The chain's CDR3 is CASSLDYGGWEYNEQFF. Here the CDR3 DNA reads TGTGCCAGCAGTTTAGACTACGGGGGATGGGAGTACAATGAGCAGTTCTTC.

This chain uses TRBV2 with TRBJ2-7, with 8 bases matching TRBD2. The germline CDR1 and CDR2 sequences are SNHLY and FYNNEI. V was pared by 3 bases and J by 6 bases, with 4 bases of the junction left unmatched. This CDR3 has 13 residues. CDR3 loop: CASSERTSSEQYF. DNA of the CDR3: TGTGCCAGCAGTGAGAGGACTAGCTCCGAGCAGTACTTC.

The rearrangement uses TRBV29-1 and TRBJ2-7; a weak D match, TRBD1 (6 bases). V lost 2 bases, J lost 3 bases, and 14 bases lay in between. The CDR3 sequence is 14 residues long. Germline loops: CDR1 SQVTM, CDR2 ANQGSEA. CDR3 in DNA: TGCAGCGTTGAATTCTTGGGACACGACTACGAGCAGTACTTC. It translates to CSVEFLGHDYEQYF.